The clone carrying this T cell receptor (beta chain) showed up many times. Its target is unknown. As diagnostic evidence, clinical symptoms, serum thyroxine, TRAb, thyroid ultrasound and orbital computed tomography were relied upon. This record comes from a study of Graves' ophthalmopathy and Graves' hyperthyroidism. Study information: The study drew peripheral blood at initial diagnosis, before any treatment. Regarding the study as a whole: Sensitivity of 87.88% and specificity of around 80% were achieved when a 13-signature model separated ophthalmopathy from stable hyperthyroidism. Most thyroid clonotypes expanded beyond 0.001 frequency were also found in blood.

The CDR3 is 16 amino acids. Per germline, CDR1 KGHDR and CDR2 SFDVKD. V lost 3 bases and J 1 base, leaving 9 bases between the germline ends. RNA transcripts were the source from which TCR beta CDR3 regions were amplified. HTBI primers were used in a first-round RT-PCR, which preceded a second-round multiplex PCR. From the multiplex PCR reads, TCRdb called clonotypes with MiXCR, one entry per CDR3 protein. The sample holds more than 300,000 distinct CDR3 sequences, over 15% seen once. The sequenced sample consisted of peripheral blood. The TCR comes from a woman aged 18-29 years with stable Graves' hyperthyroidism. The V gene is TRBV24-1, the J gene TRBJ1-6, with D unresolved. In DNA form, the CDR3 reads TGTGCCACCAGTGATACGGGTTTTTCCTATAATTCACCCCTCCACTTT. Translated, it gives CATSDTGFSYNSPLHF.